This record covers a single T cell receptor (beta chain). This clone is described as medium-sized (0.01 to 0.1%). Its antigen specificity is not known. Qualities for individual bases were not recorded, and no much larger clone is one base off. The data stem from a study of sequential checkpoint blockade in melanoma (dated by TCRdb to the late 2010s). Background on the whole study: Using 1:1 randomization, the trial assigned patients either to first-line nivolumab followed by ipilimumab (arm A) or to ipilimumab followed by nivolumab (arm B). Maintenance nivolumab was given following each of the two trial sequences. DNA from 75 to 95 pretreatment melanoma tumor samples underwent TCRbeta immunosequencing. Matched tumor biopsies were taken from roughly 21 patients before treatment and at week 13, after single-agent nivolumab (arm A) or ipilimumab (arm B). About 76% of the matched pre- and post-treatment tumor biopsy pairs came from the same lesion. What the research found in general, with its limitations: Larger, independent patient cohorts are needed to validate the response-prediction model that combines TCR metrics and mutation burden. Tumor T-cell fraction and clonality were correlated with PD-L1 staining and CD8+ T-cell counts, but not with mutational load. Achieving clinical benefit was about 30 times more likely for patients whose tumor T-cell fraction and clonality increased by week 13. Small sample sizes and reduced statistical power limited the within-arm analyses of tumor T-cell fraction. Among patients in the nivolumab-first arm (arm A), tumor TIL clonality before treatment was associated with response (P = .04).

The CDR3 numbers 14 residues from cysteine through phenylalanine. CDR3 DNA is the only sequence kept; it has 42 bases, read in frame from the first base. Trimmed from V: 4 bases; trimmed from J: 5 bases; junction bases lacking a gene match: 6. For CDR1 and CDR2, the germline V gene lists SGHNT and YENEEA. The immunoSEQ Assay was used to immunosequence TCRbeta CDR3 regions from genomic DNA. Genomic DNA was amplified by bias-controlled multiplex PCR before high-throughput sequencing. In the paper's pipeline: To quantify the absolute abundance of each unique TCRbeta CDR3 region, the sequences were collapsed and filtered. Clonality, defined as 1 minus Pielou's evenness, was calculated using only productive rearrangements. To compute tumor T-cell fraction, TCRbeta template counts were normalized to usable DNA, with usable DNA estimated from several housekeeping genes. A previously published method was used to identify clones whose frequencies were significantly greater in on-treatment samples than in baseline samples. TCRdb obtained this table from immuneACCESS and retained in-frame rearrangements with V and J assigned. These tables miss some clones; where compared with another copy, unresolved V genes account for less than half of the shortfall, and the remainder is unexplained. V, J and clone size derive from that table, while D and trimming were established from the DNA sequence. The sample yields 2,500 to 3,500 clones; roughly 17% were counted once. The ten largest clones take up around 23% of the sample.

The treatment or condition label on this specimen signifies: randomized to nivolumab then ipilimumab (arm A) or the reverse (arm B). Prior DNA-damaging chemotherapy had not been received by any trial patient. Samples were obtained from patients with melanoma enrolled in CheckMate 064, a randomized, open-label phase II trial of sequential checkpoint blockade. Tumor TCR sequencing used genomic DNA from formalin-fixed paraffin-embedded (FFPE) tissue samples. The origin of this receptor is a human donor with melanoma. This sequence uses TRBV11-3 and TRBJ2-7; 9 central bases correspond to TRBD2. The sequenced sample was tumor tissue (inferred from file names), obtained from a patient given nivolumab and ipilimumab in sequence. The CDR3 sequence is CASSSGTSRHEQYF. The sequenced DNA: TGTGCCAGCAGCTCCGGGACTAGCCGCCACGAGCAGTACTTC.